This TCR beta chain was captured by sequencing in a study of cytomegalovirus exposure and HLA in healthy donors. Study details: The Caucasian-associated ancestry cluster held roughly 84% of a few hundred genotyped donors. The study, taken as a whole, reports: TCR beta sequences numbering fewer than 20,000 were associated with HLA alleles at 0.05 false discovery rate in a later analysis.

Comments on this clone: The target antigen is unknown.

J gave up 1 base and V 5 bases, and 5 bases lay outside the gene matches. CDR1 is MNHEY and CDR2 is SVGAGI in the germline V gene. This CDR3 contains 15 residues. Primers for the PCR totalled 60 Vbeta and 13 Jbeta. Profiled with immunoSEQ multiplex PCR; TCRdb holds only in-frame clones, not every one. The sample carries under 150,000 clones, more than 80% recorded once. Input material: PBMCs. The chain is built from TRBV6-5 and TRBJ2-5; TRBD1 aligns across 9 bases. The receptor comes from a woman aged 40-49 years in good health and CMV-seropositive. CDR3 coding DNA: TGTGCCAGCAGTCCCCGGGACAGGGCCCAAGAGACCCAGTACTTC. Translated, it gives CASSPRDRAQETQYF.